A selection of T cell receptor beta chains follows, all from one sample in a study of blood T cell repertoires in COVID-19. Measured with immunoSEQ multiplex PCR; TCRdb has only the in-frame clones, and not every one. Of tens of thousands of clones listed, 70% to 90% are singletons. The source material was peripheral blood. These receptors originate from an older woman with acute or convalescent COVID-19. Each CDR3 is given without its conserved first and last residue. The order of the fields is V gene, CDR3 length, CDR3 protein.

v_call: TRBV11-2
cdr3_length: 14
cdr3_aa: ASSWIGQTLNTEAF

v_call: TRBV7-2
cdr3_length: 13
cdr3_aa: ASSLVLSQWYGYT

v_call: TRBV6-5
cdr3_length: 13
cdr3_aa: ASSYTTSETDTQY

v_call: TRBV11-2
cdr3_length: 12
cdr3_aa: ASSFGSSGNTIY

v_call: TRBV6-1
cdr3_length: 14
cdr3_aa: ASSEIKWGPGDTQY

v_call: TRBV2
cdr3_length: 11
cdr3_aa: ASAGLGNQPQH

v_call: TRBV5-1
cdr3_length: 12
cdr3_aa: ASSSDTGTKPQH

v_call: TRBV30
cdr3_length: 13
cdr3_aa: AWERLAGEGDTQY

v_call: TRBV7-8
cdr3_length: 11
cdr3_aa: ASSPGLNTEAF

v_call: TRBV11-2
cdr3_length: 13
cdr3_aa: ASNSGAGVWETQY

v_call: TRBV30
cdr3_length: 12
cdr3_aa: AWSGGGLKTEAF

v_call: TRBV29-1
cdr3_length: 12
cdr3_aa: SVGGGRGNYGYT

v_call: TRBV11-3
cdr3_length: 15
cdr3_aa: ASSLGESPMNNEKLF

v_call: TRBV12-3/TRBV12-4
cdr3_length: 9
cdr3_aa: ASSERSGAF

v_call: TRBV5-1
cdr3_length: 16
cdr3_aa: ASSLIGRGHGYQETQY

v_call: TRBV2
cdr3_length: 11
cdr3_aa: ASNIRTGYEQY

v_call: TRBV9
cdr3_length: 12
cdr3_aa: ASSGTSAGGGYT

v_call: TRBV5-1
cdr3_length: 13
cdr3_aa: ASSRRGRPEAEQF

v_call: TRBV2
cdr3_length: 11
cdr3_aa: ASSWDRTDTQY

v_call: TRBV10-2
cdr3_length: 12
cdr3_aa: ASSLAGVEETQY